This is a list of T cell receptor beta chains from one sample in a study of shared clonotypes between healthy human individuals. Sequenced by immunoSEQ multiplex PCR; TCRdb stores in-frame clones only, minus some. The data hold approximately 740,000 clones, with over 65% observed a single time. The specimen was memory CD4+ T cells sorted from blood. The source of these receptors is a woman in her 30s in good health. The CDR3 runs from the conserved cysteine through the conserved F or W. The D gene is left open where the match is weak. Clone size, where shown, is once, few, many, or a class for clones that have expanded.

>TRBD2|NA|TRBV5-1|TRBJ2-7
TGCGCCAGCAGCTCCCGTACTACTAGCGGGACTAGCTCCTACGAGCAGTACTTC
CASSSRTTSGTSSYEQYF
>TRBD1|NA|TRBV7-8|TRBJ2-1
TGTGCCAGCAGCACCCGACAGGGGCCCAGCAATGAGCAGTTCTTC
CASSTRQGPSNEQFF
>NA|NA|TRBV6-1|TRBJ2-7
TGTGCCAGCAGTCCGGGACTCTCGAGCTCCTACGAGCAGTACTTC
CASSPGLSSSYEQYF
>TRBD1|few|TRBV5-4|TRBJ1-3
TGTGCCAGCAGCCCCCGACAGGGGTCAGCCACCATATATTTT
CASSPRQGSATIYF
>NA|NA|TRBV15|TRBJ2-5
TGTGCCACCAGCAGAGATAGTGGGAGGGAGACCCAGTACTTC
CATSRDSGRETQYF
>TRBD1|NA|TRBV28|TRBJ1-3
TGTGCCAGCAGTTTCCCTTGGACAGGGAAGTCTGGAAACACCATATATTTT
CASSFPWTGKSGNTIYF
>TRBD1|NA|TRBV2|TRBJ1-6
TGTGCCAGCAGTAGGACAGGGGCGGATTGGGGTAATTCACCCCTCCACTTT
CASSRTGADWGNSPLHF
>NA|NA|TRBV19|TRBJ2-6
TGTGCCAGTAGTAGATCCGCCCAGGAATACTCTGGGGCCAACGTCCTGACTTTC
CASSRSAQEYSGANVLTF
>NA|few|TRBV29-1|TRBJ2-2
TGCAGCGCCGGGAGAAGTACCGGGGAGCTGTTTTTT
CSAGRSTGELFF
>TRBD1|once|TRBV2|TRBJ2-7
TGTGCCAGCAGCCCATCTCACCCGGGACAGGGATACGAGCAGTACTTC
CASSPSHPGQGYEQYF
>NA|NA|TRBV20-1|TRBJ1-2
TGCAGTGCTAGTGAAGGGGGCTACACCTTC
CSASEGGYTF
>NA|NA|TRBV7-2|TRBJ1-5
TGTGCCAGCAGCTTATCTCGGACTCAGCAGCCCCAGCATTTT
CASSLSRTQQPQHF
>NA|once|TRBV2|TRBJ2-7
TGTGCCAGCAGTGAAGCTGCAGGGACCCCCTACGAGCAGTACTTC
CASSEAAGTPYEQYF
>NA|NA|TRBV28|TRBJ1-1
TGTGCCAGCAGGCCGGGACAGAACACTGAAGCTTTCTTT
CASRPGQNTEAFF
>NA|NA|TRBV28|TRBJ1-1
TGTGCCAGCATTACAGGGTACGCTGAAGCTTTCTTT
CASITGYAEAFF
>TRBD1|NA|TRBV27|TRBJ2-3
TGTGCCAGCAGTGCTACGACAGGGCTCACAGATACGCAGTATTTT
CASSATTGLTDTQYF
>NA|NA|TRBV7-2|TRBJ2-7
TGTGCCAGCAGCTTAGAGACGGGCGGCGCGAGGCAGTACTTC
CASSLETGGARQYF
>NA|NA|TRBV27|TRBJ2-1
TGTGCCAGCAGTCCGCGGGTAGCGGCCGACAATGAGCAGTTCTTC
CASSPRVAADNEQFF
>NA|NA|TRBV19|TRBJ2-2
TGTGCCAGTGTGGGGGAATACGGGGAGCTGTTTTTT
CASVGEYGELFF
>NA|few|TRBV7-9|TRBJ1-4
TGTGCCAGCAGCCAAGGACAGTTAGTTCTCGAAAAACTGTTTTTT
CASSQGQLVLEKLFF
>NA|NA|TRBV5-1|TRBJ1-1
TGCGCCAGCAGCCCGGGGCCGACGGGCCAAACTGAAGCTTTCTTT
CASSPGPTGQTEAFF
>NA|NA|TRBV2|TRBJ1-1
TGTGCCAGCAGTGAAGACAGGATGAACACTGAAGCTTTCTTT
CASSEDRMNTEAFF
>NA|NA|TRBV28|TRBJ2-2
TGTGCCAGCAGTCCTGGAGGGGTGAACACCGGGGAGCTGTTTTTT
CASSPGGVNTGELFF
>NA|NA|TRBV29-1|TRBJ2-5
TGCAGCGTTGTCCCAACTGGGCGAGAGACCCAGTACTTC
CSVVPTGRETQYF
>NA|NA|TRBV28|TRBJ2-7
TGTGCCAGCAGTCCGGGACGGCTGAGATTTTACGAGCAGTACTTC
CASSPGRLRFYEQYF
>NA|NA|TRBV19|TRBJ2-7
TGTGCCAGTAGTCACCGGGCCGACGAGCAGTACTTC
CASSHRADEQYF
>TRBD2|NA|TRBV5-4|TRBJ2-7
TGTGCCAGCAGCTTAGCGGGAGATATCTACGAGCAGTACTTC
CASSLAGDIYEQYF
>NA|NA|TRBV4-1|TRBJ2-7
TGCGCCAGCAGCCAAGATGTGCTCCAGCTAACCTCCTACGAGCAGTACTTC
CASSQDVLQLTSYEQYF
>NA|few|TRBV19|TRBJ2-2
TGTGCCAGTAGGAAAAGGACACAAACCTTGGTTGGGGAGCTGTTTTTT
CASRKRTQTLVGELFF
>TRBD1|NA|TRBV4-1|TRBJ1-2
TGCGCCAGCAGCCAACTACTATTGGGGCAGGGGGCCAGTTATGGCTACACCTTC
CASSQLLLGQGASYGYTF
>NA|few|TRBV19|TRBJ1-1
TGTGCCAGTAGGACAACTCTGGAGGGCACTGAAGCTTTCTTT
CASRTTLEGTEAFF
>NA|NA|TRBV6-5|TRBJ2-2
TGTGCCAGCAGGACGGGCACCGGGGAGCTGTTTTTT
CASRTGTGELFF
>TRBD1|few|TRBV5-4|TRBJ2-5
TGTGCCAGCAGCCGTGACAGGGTGGTAGGGGAGACCCAGTACTTC
CASSRDRVVGETQYF
>NA|NA|TRBV7-3|TRBJ2-7
TGTGCCAGCAGCCCTGAGGAGGGGCCCTACGAGCAGTACTTC
CASSPEEGPYEQYF
>NA|NA|TRBV7-9|TRBJ1-3
TGTGCCAGCAGCTCCTCAGGGAGAAACTCTGGAAACACCATATATTTT
CASSSSGRNSGNTIYF
>NA|few|TRBV28|TRBJ1-2
TGTGCCAGCAGTTTATTGGGAGTGGGGGCCTTTCTCTATGTTTACACCTTC
CASSLLGVGAFLYVYTF
>NA|many|TRBV18|TRBJ2-5
TGTGCCAGCTCACCCGGACTGTATCGGTACTTC
CASSPGLYRYF
>TRBD1|once|TRBV7-2|TRBJ2-7
TGTGCCAGCAGCGCGGACAGGGGCTCCTACGAGCAGTACTTC
CASSADRGSYEQYF
>NA|NA|TRBV2|TRBJ1-5
TGTGCCAGCAGGGGGCCGGTGGGCACCCGCAATCAGCCCCAGCATTTT
CASRGPVGTRNQPQHF
>NA|NA|TRBV19|TRBJ1-5
TGTGCCAGTAGAAGGGATGAGGGCAATCAGCCCCAGCATTTT
CASRRDEGNQPQHF